This T cell receptor (beta chain) is from a study of CD8+ T cells in alopecia areata. This CDR3 is 13 amino acids long. The germline V gene encodes CDR1 SGHVS and CDR2 FNYEAQ. V was shortened by 1 base and J by 13 bases, with 14 bases between the two germline ends. Isolated RNA was reverse transcribed into cDNA used as the sequencing template. Sequenced by immunoSEQ multiplex PCR; TCRdb stores in-frame clones only, minus some. The data contain about 64,000 clones, about 40% of them singletons. It was from alopecia areata patients that lesional scalp punch biopsies and peripheral blood were collected. The authors sorted CD4+ and CD8+ T cells from PBMCs. As regards this clone: Its matching antigen is unknown.

Study observations and caveats: TCR sharing across patients was less clear than in mice, possibly HLA-related. Clonality in lesional scalp, especially alopecia totalis/universalis, exceeded that of normal scalp.

The rearrangement uses TRBV7-6 and TRBJ2-1; tentatively, D is TRBD1 or TRBD2 (5 bases each). The receptor's source is a human donor with alopecia areata. The material sequenced was NKG2D-low CD8+ T cells sorted from blood. The CDR3 reads CASSLGDDMLQFF. As DNA, the CDR3 is TGTGCCAGCAGCTTAGGGGACGACATGCTACAGTTCTTC.